The clone carrying this T cell receptor (beta chain) was observed many times. This sample was included in a study of spatial heterogeneity in lung cancer. For the study at large: There were 65 or so donors, all of them untreated patients with early-stage non-small cell lung cancer. In cases with available follow-up PBMC samples, these were sequenced at a median of about two years after resection. Sequencing consistently turned up more beta-chain sequences than alpha-chain sequences.

Time point here: blood at routine non-recurrence follow-up after resection. Tumor, nontumor lung or frozen PBMC supplied whole RNA that was sequenced unsorted. Germline CDR1 PRHDT, CDR2 FYEKMQ (reference sequence). This CDR3 is 13 amino acids long. Unmatched junction bases numbered 8, after V lost 5 bases and J lost 7 bases. From the 5' RACE reads, TCRdb called clonotypes with MiXCR, one entry per CDR3 protein. This table holds 20,000 to 30,000 distinct CDR3 sequences, 9% to 10% found once. The chain couples TRBV13 to TRBJ2-7; 7 nucleotides agree with TRBD1. The sequence was collected from a male donor with early-stage non-small cell lung cancer. Specimen: PBMCs, collected at follow-up. DNA of the CDR3: TGTGCCAGCAGCCCCCCGAACAGGGGAGAGCAGTACTTC. It specifies CASSPPNRGEQYF.